The clone carrying this T cell receptor (beta chain) was observed a few times. TCRdb reanalysed the 5' RACE reads using MiXCR and keeps one entry per CDR3 protein. This sample yields nearly 100,000 distinct CDR3 sequences, of which 15% to 20% are seen a single time; over 5% belongs to the top ten. This sample is part of a study of T cells of healthy individuals. The clonotype originates from a human donor in good health.

This CDR3 is CASSPPRRGGEQFF. The CDR3, as DNA: TGTGCCAGCAGCCCGCCCCGGAGGGGTGGTGAGCAGTTCTTC. The chain carries TRBV28 and TRBJ2-1; D perhaps matches TRBD2 (6 bases). Trimming pared 6 bases from V and 9 bases from J, leaving 18 bases between. Germline assignment: CDR1 MDHEN and CDR2 SYDVKM. The CDR3 covers 14 residues. The whole variable domain, filled in from reference TRBV28 and TRBJ2-1, reads DVKVTQSSRYLVKRTGEKVFLECVQDMDHENMFWYRQDPGLGLRLIYFSYDVKMKEKGDIPEGYSVSREKKERFSLILESASTNQTSMYLCASSPPRRGGEQFFGPGTRLTVL.